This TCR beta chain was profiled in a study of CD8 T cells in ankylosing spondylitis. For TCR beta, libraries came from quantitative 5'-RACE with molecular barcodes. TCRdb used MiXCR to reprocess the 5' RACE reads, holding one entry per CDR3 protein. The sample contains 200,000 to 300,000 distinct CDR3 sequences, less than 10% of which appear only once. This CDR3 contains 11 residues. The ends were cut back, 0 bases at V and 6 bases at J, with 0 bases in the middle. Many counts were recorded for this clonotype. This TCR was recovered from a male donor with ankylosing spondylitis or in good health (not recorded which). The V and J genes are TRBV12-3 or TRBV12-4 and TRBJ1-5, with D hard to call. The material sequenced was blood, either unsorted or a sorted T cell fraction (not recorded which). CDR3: CASSLAQPQHF. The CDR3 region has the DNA TGTGCCAGCAGTTTAGCTCAGCCCCAGCATTTT.